The rows below give T cell receptor beta chains drawn from one sample of a study of shared clonotypes between healthy human individuals. The data were produced by immunoSEQ multiplex PCR, yet TCRdb's version contains in-frame clones alone and is incomplete. The sample holds about 490,000 clones, over 70% seen once. Sequenced: PBMCs. These receptors were taken from a woman in her thirties or forties in good health. Some clones in this sample may be carry-over from other donors' samples. Each CDR3 is given with its conserved first and last residue. D genes are given only for firm matches. The size of a clone is reported for some rows only, either as once, few or many, or as a class for expanded clones.

J,V,D,size,DNA,CDR3
TRBJ2-7,TRBV7-6,TRBD2,.,TGTGCCAGCAGTCCCGGGGGCGGGAGGCCCGAGCAGTACTTC,CASSPGGGRPEQYF
TRBJ2-1,TRBV9,.,once,TGTGCCAGCAGCGTAGGTGGGATCGAGCAGTTCTTC,CASSVGGIEQFF
TRBJ2-1,TRBV4-3,.,.,TGCGCCAGCAGCCAAGAGAGAAGCAATGAGCAGTTCTTC,CASSQERSNEQFF
TRBJ2-4,TRBV11-2,TRBD1,.,TGTGCCAGCAGCTTTGACAGGGTGGGAGCCAAAAACATTCAGTACTTC,CASSFDRVGAKNIQYF
TRBJ1-3,TRBV6-1,.,.,TGTGCCAGCAGTGAAAACGAGGGGCCCTCTGGAAACACCATATATTTT,CASSENEGPSGNTIYF
TRBJ2-1,TRBV29-1,TRBD2,.,TGCAGCGCGGGACTAGACAATGAGCAGTTCTTC,CSAGLDNEQFF
TRBJ2-2,TRBV25-1,.,.,TGTGCCAGCAGTATTCAGTACACCGGGGAGCTGTTTTTT,CASSIQYTGELFF
TRBJ2-5,TRBV7-3,.,.,TGTGCCAGCAGCTTAATGGGCGGTGTACAAGAGACCCAGTACTTC,CASSLMGGVQETQYF
TRBJ1-1,TRBV28,TRBD1,.,TGTGCCAGCCGCGGGACAGGGATTGGGGACACTGAAGCTTTCTTT,CASRGTGIGDTEAFF
TRBJ2-1,TRBV4-2,.,.,TGTGCCAGCAGCCAAGATGTGGGGACCGCAGGCTCCTACAATGAGCAGTTCTTC,CASSQDVGTAGSYNEQFF
TRBJ2-2,TRBV5-4,.,.,TGTGCCAGCAGCTTGCTAGCTAACGGGAACACCGGGGAGCTGTTTTTT,CASSLLANGNTGELFF
TRBJ2-5,TRBV18,TRBD1,.,TGTGCCAGCTCACCGGACAGGGGGTACCAAGAGACCCAGTACTTC,CASSPDRGYQETQYF
TRBJ1-1,TRBV18,.,.,TGTGCCAGCTCACCGACTCCGAACACTGAAGCTTTCTTT,CASSPTPNTEAFF
TRBJ2-7,TRBV18,TRBD1,.,TGTGCCAGCTCACCAGGGTCAGGGGGCTTCGGAGAGCAGTACTTC,CASSPGSGGFGEQYF
TRBJ1-1,TRBV9,TRBD1,.,TGTGCCAGCAGCTCCGAGACAGGGTCCTACACTGAAGCTTTCTTT,CASSSETGSYTEAFF
TRBJ2-3,TRBV7-9,TRBD2,.,TGTGCCAGCAGCTCTACCGGGACTAGCGGGAGGTTTAGCACAGATACGCAGTATTTT,CASSSTGTSGRFSTDTQYF
TRBJ1-3,TRBV7-8,TRBD1,.,TGTGCCAGCAGCAGGGACAGGGTTGGTGGAAACACCATATATTTT,CASSRDRVGGNTIYF
TRBJ2-7,TRBV19,TRBD1,.,TGTGCCAGTAAAGAAAACCGGGACAGTGGTGGCGAGCAGTACTTC,CASKENRDSGGEQYF
TRBJ2-3,TRBV4-3,TRBD1,many,TGCGCCAGCAGCCTAGACGGGACAGTCCTCCCAGATACGCAGTATTTT,CASSLDGTVLPDTQYF
TRBJ2-7,TRBV19,TRBD2,once,TGTGCCAGCAATAGCGGGAGGCCGTCCTACGAGCAGTACTTC,CASNSGRPSYEQYF